This entry lists 15 T cell receptor beta chains sequenced from one sample in a study of T cell responses to AZD1222 COVID-19 vaccine. The table came from immunoSEQ multiplex PCR; TCRdb's copy has only in-frame clones and leaves some out. The sample has around 170,000 clones, about nine tenths seen once. The sample in question was peripheral blood, obtained 28 days after the second AZD1222 dose. The receptors shown here come from an adult who received the AZD1222 COVID-19 vaccine.

This chain uses TRBV6-2 or TRBV6-3 with TRBJ2-2, with D perhaps TRBD1 (6 bases). The length of the CDR3 is 15 residues. The germline gives CDR1 MNHEY, CDR2 SVGEGT. V lost 6 bases, J lost 3 bases, and 14 bases lay in between. The CDR3 DNA sequence: TGTGCCAGCAGCTCCCGGGACATCTACACCGGGGAGCTGTTTTTT. It codes for CASSSRDIYTGELFF.

In its sample, this clone was seen once. This rearrangement joins TRBV4-1 to TRBJ1-3; 8 positions match TRBD1. CDR1 and CDR2 from the germline V gene are MGHRA and YSYEKL. J lost 0 bases, V lost 2 bases, and 6 bases had no gene match. The CDR3 runs 17 residues. This CDR3 is CASSQPRTGRSGNTIYF. The CDR3 DNA follows: TGCGCCAGCAGCCAACCGCGGACAGGGCGCTCTGGAAACACCATATATTTT.

The CDR3 bases are TGTGCCAGCAGCCAAGCGAACATGAACACTGAAGCTTTCTTT. It specifies CASSQANMNTEAFF. The chain uses TRBV3-1 (or the pseudogene TRBV3-2) and TRBJ1-1; D is undetermined. Trimming left V 1 base short and J 0 bases short, with 6 bases between. This CDR3 contains 14 residues. CDR1 is LGHDT and CDR2 is YNNKEL in the germline V gene (reference sequence).

The chain recombines TRBV30 with TRBJ1-2; D gene ambiguous. The CDR3 is 11 amino acids. Between the trimmed V and J ends, which lost 4 bases and 5 bases, there was a span of 8 bases. Germline lookup yields CDR1 GTSNPN and CDR2 SVGIG (reference sequence). The CDR3 DNA follows: TGTGCCTGGACAGGAAGTTATGGCTACACCTTC. Translated, it gives CAWTGSYGYTF.

The J gene is TRBJ2-7, the V gene TRBV7-2; TRBD2 agrees at 7 bases. The CDR3 extends over 16 amino acids. Germline V lookup: CDR1 SGHTA, CDR2 FQGNSA. V shed 6 bases, J shed 0 bases, and the junction held 11 bases outside the gene matches. The CDR3 nucleotides read TGTGCCAGCAGAAAAGCGGGACTTACGAGCTCCTACGAGCAGTACTTC. It encodes CASRKAGLTSSYEQYF.

This clone occurred once. The V call is TRBV4-1, the J call TRBJ2-7; possible D gene TRBD1, 5 bases. Germline V gene data show CDR1 as MGHRA and CDR2 as YSYEKL. This CDR3 contains 16 residues. Trimming took 1 base from V and 0 from J, leaving 13 bases between them. The DNA of the CDR3 is TGCGCCAGCAGCCAAGGTAGCAGGGCTCCCTCCTACGAGCAGTACTTC. Protein product: CASSQGSRAPSYEQYF.

V is TRBV19 and J is TRBJ2-1; TRBD1 is a possible D gene (9 bases). This CDR3 contains 16 residues. The V end was cut by 1 base, the J end by 9 bases, with 19 bases between. Germline CDR1 reads LNHDA; CDR2 reads SQIVND (reference sequence). This CDR3 reads CASSIVGGDRECEQFF. As DNA, the CDR3 is TGTGCCAGTAGTATAGTCGGGGGGGACAGGGAGTGTGAGCAGTTCTTC. Together with reference TRBV19 and TRBJ2-1, the CDR3 gives the full variable domain: DGGITQSPKYLFRKEGQNVTLSCEQNLNHDAMYWYRQDPGQGLRLIYYSQIVNDFQKGDIAEGYSVSREKKESFPLTVTSAQKNPTAFYLCASSIVGGDRECEQFFGPGTRLTVL.

In DNA form, the CDR3 reads TGTGCCAGCAGCACCTCCGAATGGGATTTGACTGAAGCTTTCTTT. It is translated as CASSTSEWDLTEAFF. V gene TRBV9 combines with J gene TRBJ1-1; D remains ambiguous. V was shortened by 4 bases and J by 5 bases, with 18 bases between the two germline ends. The CDR3 is 15 amino acids. Germline CDR1 SGDLS, CDR2 YYNGEE.

The DNA of the CDR3 is TGTGCCAGTCGACTAGGGGGTTTTTACCATGGCTACACCTTC. It specifies CASRLGGFYHGYTF. The chain links TRBV28 to TRBJ1-2, with D possibly being TRBD1 (6 bases). Germline V CDR1 and CDR2: MDHEN, SYDVKM. The CDR3 has 14 residues. The V end was cut by 9 bases, the J end by 6 bases, with 20 bases between.

The chain joins TRBV18 to TRBJ2-7; tentatively, D is TRBD2 (7 bases). The CDR3 has 14 residues. Germline CDR1 and CDR2: KGHSH and LQKENI. V was pared by 1 base and J by 5 bases, with 12 bases between. CDR3 in DNA: TGTGCCAGCTCACCACGGGGGGGCAGAGACGAGCAGTACTTC. Translated: CASSPRGGRDEQYF. The full variable domain, its missing parts supplied by reference TRBV18 and TRBJ2-7, is NAGVMQNPRHLVRRRGQEARLRCSPMKGHSHVYWYRQLPEEGLKFMVYLQKENIIDESGMPKERFSAEFPKEGPSILRIQQVVRGDSAAYFCASSPRGGRDEQYFGPGTRLTVT.

This clone was recorded only once. The rearrangement links TRBV18 to TRBJ2-5; D remains ambiguous. Germline V gene data show CDR1 as KGHSH and CDR2 as LQKENI. CDR3 length: 13 amino acids. V lost 1 base, J lost 2 bases, and 5 bases lay in between. For the CDR3, the DNA is TGTGCCAGCTCACCACGGGAACAAGAGACCCAGTACTTC. Translating gives CASSPREQETQYF.

This chain connects TRBV19 to TRBJ1-2, with D unresolved. This CDR3 has 13 amino acids. Germline V CDR1 and CDR2: LNHDA, SQIVND (reference sequence). Trimming removed 6 bases at V and 8 bases at J, with 16 bases between. The CDR3 is CASRWTGTGGYTF. CDR3 coding DNA: TGTGCCAGTAGGTGGACCGGCACGGGAGGCTACACCTTC.

The V call is TRBV9, the J call TRBJ1-2, with TRBD1 matching 7 bases. J was trimmed by 3 bases and V by 4 bases; bases with no gene match: 12. Germline CDR1 reads SGDLS; CDR2 reads YYNGEE. The CDR3 is 16 amino acids. The CDR3 region is CASSLTGQVFDYGYTF. The CDR3 DNA sequence: TGTGCCAGCAGCCTAACAGGACAGGTTTTCGACTATGGCTACACCTTC.

V usage is TRBV6-7 and J usage is TRBJ1-2; D is uncertain. TRBV6-7 is an open reading frame whose function is uncertain. The germline V and J ends were trimmed by 6 bases and 6 bases, with 5 bases remaining between them. The CDR3 consists of 10 residues. CDR3 protein: CASRADGYTF. DNA for the CDR3: TGTGCCAGCAGAGCAGATGGCTACACCTTC.

J is TRBJ2-1 and V is TRBV7-8, with 12 bases matching TRBD1. Trimming at V came to 1 base and at J to 7 bases, leaving 5 bases not matched to a gene. There are 16 residues in the CDR3. Germline CDR1 is SGHVS and CDR2 is FQNEAQ. CDR3: CASSLEWDRGHNEQFF. For the CDR3, the DNA is TGTGCCAGCAGCTTAGAGTGGGACAGGGGGCATAATGAGCAGTTCTTC. Together with reference TRBV7-8 and TRBJ2-1, the CDR3 gives the full variable domain: GAGVSQSPRYKVAKRGQDVALRCDPISGHVSLFWYQQALGQGPEFLTYFQNEAQLDKSGLPSDRFFAERPEGSVSTLKIQRTQQEDSAVYLCASSLEWDRGHNEQFFGPGTRLTVL.